This is a list of T cell receptor beta chains from one sample in a study of T-cell reconstitution after alpha-beta-depleted transplantation in children. TCRdb redid the calling of the PCR reads with MiXCR, one entry per CDR3 protein. The table has roughly 590,000 distinct CDR3 sequences, 16% seen once. Sequencing was performed on PBMCs from the stem cell graft donor, taken from the stem cell graft. The receptors shown here come from a human donor who donated a stem cell graft to a child with acute myeloid leukemia. Each CDR3 is given with its conserved first and last residue. D genes are given only for firm matches. Clone size appears in some rows only: once, few, many, or a class for an expanded clone.

d_call	clone_size	v_call	j_call	cdr3_aa	cdr3_nt
TRBD1	NA	TRBV6-1	TRBJ2-6	CASSLGQGTYSGANVLTF	TGTGCCAGCAGCCTAGGACAGGGGACCTACTCTGGGGCCAACGTCCTGACTTTC
TRBD2	many	TRBV20-1	TRBJ2-1	CSAREGAGGPGNEQFF	TGCAGTGCTAGAGAGGGGGCGGGGGGGCCTGGCAATGAGCAGTTCTTC
NA	many	TRBV20-1	TRBJ2-1	CSEGSYNEQFF	TGCAGTGAAGGGTCCTACAATGAGCAGTTCTTC
NA	NA	TRBV12-3/TRBV12-4	TRBJ2-3	CASSFQAQKGTDTQYF	TGTGCCAGCAGTTTTCAGGCACAAAAGGGCACAGATACGCAGTATTTT
NA	few	TRBV7-2	TRBJ2-3	CASSLDVGSTDTQYF	TGTGCCAGCAGCTTAGACGTGGGATCCACAGATACGCAGTATTTT
NA	many	TRBV20-1	TRBJ2-3	CSARENGARARTDTQYF	TGCAGTGCTAGAGAGAACGGGGCCCGGGCACGGACAGATACGCAGTATTTT
TRBD2	many	TRBV20-1	TRBJ2-7	CSAPLAGAYEQYF	TGCAGTGCGCCCTTGGCGGGGGCCTACGAGCAGTACTTC
NA	few	TRBV20-1	TRBJ2-2	CSARKSYTGELFF	TGCAGTGCTAGAAAGTCCTACACCGGGGAGCTGTTTTTT
TRBD1	few	TRBV7-9	TRBJ1-1	CATDDRGGTEAFF	TGTGCCACCGACGACAGGGGTGGAACTGAAGCTTTCTTT
NA	few	TRBV12-3/TRBV12-4	TRBJ2-5	CASSFGASGPQYF	TGTGCCAGCAGTTTTGGGGCTTCGGGGCCCCAGTACTTC
NA	few	TRBV29-1	TRBJ1-1	CSVAFAGTEAFF	TGCAGCGTTGCGTTCGCGGGTACTGAAGCTTTCTTT
TRBD1	few	TRBV5-5	TRBJ2-5	CASRWTGGLQETQYF	TGTGCCAGCAGATGGACAGGGGGCTTACAAGAGACCCAGTACTTC
NA	NA	TRBV20-1	TRBJ2-1	CSTPRTSNNEQFF	TGCAGTACCCCGAGGACATCAAACAATGAGCAGTTCTTC
TRBD2	once	TRBV5-1	TRBJ2-7	CASSSPGLAGREQYF	TGCGCCAGCAGCTCACCGGGACTAGCGGGGCGGGAGCAGTACTTC
NA	many	TRBV20-1	TRBJ1-5	CSARDQGQGRNQPQHF	TGCAGTGCTAGAGATCAGGGCCAGGGGCGCAATCAGCCCCAGCATTTT
NA	many	TRBV29-1	TRBJ1-1	CSAEGGYTEAFF	TGCAGCGCCGAAGGAGGTTACACTGAAGCTTTCTTT
TRBD1	many	TRBV20-1	TRBJ2-5	CSARFSRGLETQYF	TGCAGTGCTAGATTCAGTAGGGGGCTTGAGACCCAGTACTTC
NA	many	TRBV6-5	TRBJ2-1	CASSYGGGGNEQFF	TGTGCCAGCAGTTACGGGGGGGGCGGCAATGAGCAGTTCTTC
NA	few	TRBV20-1	TRBJ1-1	CSANPVMLGTEAFF	TGCAGTGCCAATCCGGTCATGCTGGGGACTGAAGCTTTCTTT
NA	few	TRBV5-1	TRBJ2-3	CASSWRGDVIDTQYF	TGCGCCAGCAGCTGGAGGGGAGACGTGATAGATACGCAGTATTTT
TRBD1	NA	TRBV10-1	TRBJ2-7	CATEDRGNYEQYF	TGCGCCACCGAGGACAGGGGAAACTACGAGCAGTACTTC
NA	many	TRBV20-1	TRBJ2-1	CSARNDGSSYNEQFF	TGCAGCGCTCGAAACGACGGTTCATCCTACAATGAGCAGTTCTTC
NA	NA	TRBV6-5	TRBJ1-5	CASSYSGEEGQPQHF	TGTGCCAGCAGTTACTCGGGGGAGGAGGGACAGCCCCAGCATTTT
NA	few	TRBV5-1	TRBJ1-1	CASSLAVGAGEAFF	TGCGCCAGCAGCTTGGCCGTGGGCGCGGGTGAAGCTTTCTTT
NA	many	TRBV20-1	TRBJ1-4	CSAKVPTGDEKLFF	TGCAGTGCTAAAGTTCCGACAGGAGATGAAAAACTGTTTTTT
NA	many	TRBV6-6	TRBJ2-7	CASWGAGKYEQYF	TGTGCCAGCTGGGGGGCAGGAAAATACGAGCAGTACTTC
NA	many	TRBV6-5	TRBJ1-6	CASRSGRNSPLHF	TGTGCCAGCAGATCCGGGAGGAATTCACCCCTCCACTTT
NA	many	TRBV4-3	TRBJ2-7	CASSQDTGLSNYEQYF	TGCGCCAGCAGCCAAGATACCGGACTATCCAACTACGAGCAGTACTTC
TRBD1	NA	TRBV29-1	TRBJ1-4	CSAAGTGDGKLFF	TGCAGCGCCGCCGGGACAGGGGATGGAAAACTGTTTTTT
NA	many	TRBV15	TRBJ2-2	CATSGIGELFF	TGTGCCACCAGCGGGATCGGGGAGCTGTTTTTT
TRBD1	NA	TRBV9	TRBJ2-5	CASSSHPTGGQETQYF	TGTGCCAGCAGCTCACACCCGACAGGGGGCCAAGAGACCCAGTACTTC